The present entry profiles one TCR beta chain with its context. Antigen: not known. Germline V gene sequence: CDR1 SNHLY, CDR2 FYNNEI. This CDR3 comprises 13 residues. The V and J ends lost 6 bases and 1 base respectively, with 10 bases between them. This record belongs to a study of graft-versus-host responses after intestinal transplantation. At the level of the study: Anti-thymocyte globulin induction, then tacrolimus and steroids for 3 to 4 years, went to all recipients. General study points: Allografts of patients with graft-donor T cell macrochimerism showed high graft-versus-host to host-versus-graft clone ratios. In recipient marrow, GvH clones were found, and some appeared first in ileum or blood.

Sequencing was performed with immunoSEQ multiplex PCR; in TCRdb, only in-frame clones are kept and a portion is missing. Of about 120,000 clones listed, 85% to 95% were seen once; the top ten hold more than 0.1%. The sequencing used unstimulated CD4+ T cells sorted from spleen or lymph node cells, collected before intestinal transplant. This receptor was obtained from a human donor who received an intestinal transplant. V usage is TRBV2 and J usage is TRBJ2-7; D not certain. CDR3 sequence reads: CASSPFPSYEQYF. The CDR3 nucleotides are TGTGCCAGCAGCCCCTTCCCTTCCTACGAGCAGTACTTC.